This T cell receptor beta chain was identified during a study of blood T cells in healthy people across ages. Study information: About one barcoded beta molecule per two T cells was the capture yield of template switching.

Healthy Caucasians from Russia aged roughly 6 to 90 served as donors. A sample-barcoded 5' primer and a J-beta primer mix were used in a second PCR of about 6 to 11 cycles. Carrying 12 random nucleotides, a template-switch adaptor labeled each individual cDNA molecule. Each single sample gave us at least 2.5 million CDR3-containing paired-end reads. TCRdb independently ran MiXCR on the 5' RACE reads; one entry per CDR3 protein. Of 650,000 to 800,000 distinct CDR3 sequences in the sample, under 45% were seen once. The specimen was blood. This clonotype was obtained from a man in his sixties in good health.

The CDR3 region is CAEGASVDGYTF. The DNA of the CDR3 is TGTGCCGAGGGGGCATCAGTCGACGGCTACACCTTC. This rearrangement joins TRBV11-2 to TRBJ1-2; TRBD1 matches at 7 bases. Germline V gene lookup returns CDR1 SGHAT and CDR2 FQNNGV. The length of the CDR3 is 12 residues. The trim removed 11 bases at V and 8 bases at J, leaving 11 bases unmatched.